The 5 T cell receptor beta chains below were found in one sample sequenced in a study of cytomegalovirus exposure and HLA in healthy donors. PCR primers comprised 60 Vbeta and 13 Jbeta primers. The table came from immunoSEQ multiplex PCR; TCRdb's copy has only in-frame clones and leaves some out. This sample has 37,000 or so clones; around 74% occur once, and the top ten carry roughly 6%. The material sequenced was PBMCs. These receptors were taken from a young man in good health and CMV-seronegative.

The genes are TRBV2 and TRBJ2-1; the match to TRBD1 covers 10 bases. Trimming cost V 6 bases and J 5 bases; bases outside gene matches: 25. Germline lookup yields CDR1 SNHLY and CDR2 FYNNEI. The CDR3 is 21 residues long. CDR3 in DNA: TGTGCCAGCAGCCCTGGGACGGGACAGGGGAAGAGGGGATCATCGGACAATGAGCAGTTCTTC. It codes for CASSPGTGQGKRGSSDNEQFF.

This chain joins TRBV27 and TRBJ1-5, with 8 positions matching TRBD1. Germline V gives CDR1 MNHEY, CDR2 SMNVEV (reference sequence). V lost 8 bases, J lost 9 bases, and 12 bases stayed unmatched. The CDR3 has 14 residues. As DNA, the CDR3 is TGTGCCAGCGGCGGACAGGGCCCTTATGTGCCCCAGCATTTT. Residues: CASGGQGPYVPQHF.

The count of this clone is one. The chain links TRBV4-2 to TRBJ2-1; 8 nucleotides agree with TRBD2. V was pared by 0 bases and J by 4 bases, with 11 bases of the junction left unmatched. Germline V gives CDR1 LGHNA, CDR2 YNFKEQ. This CDR3 is built from 18 residues. CDR3 region: CASSQEELAAAFYNEQFF. The CDR3, as DNA: TGTGCCAGCAGCCAAGAAGAACTAGCGGCCGCCTTTTACAATGAGCAGTTCTTC.

The chain has TRBV30 and TRBJ2-3, with TRBD1 matching 9 bases. CDR1 GTSNPN and CDR2 SVGIG come from the germline V gene (reference sequence). There are 15 residues in the CDR3. The V gene end was trimmed by 2 bases and the J gene end by 4 bases; junction bases not matched to a gene: 7. The chain's CDR3 is CAWSPGQGSSDTQYF. The CDR3 coding sequence is TGTGCCTGGAGTCCGGGACAGGGTTCCTCAGATACGCAGTATTTT.

The CDR3 region is CASSLWQIVPKEGQYF. The CDR3 DNA reads as TGTGCCAGCAGCCTCTGGCAGATCGTACCGAAGGAGGGGCAGTATTTT. The J gene is TRBJ2-3, the V gene TRBV7-9; TRBD2 might be the D (6 bases). V gave up 5 bases and J gave up 11 bases, with 26 bases separating them. This CDR3 has 16 residues. The germline V gene encodes CDR1 SEHNR and CDR2 FQNEAQ (reference sequence).